The following is a TCR beta chain sequence with its context. Its antigen is currently unknown. The data were taken from a study of graft-versus-host responses after intestinal transplantation. Graft tissue processing released intraepithelial and lamina propria lymphocytes. Repertoires were generated with immunoSEQ multiplex PCR, while TCRdb's copy carries only in-frame clones and drops some. The repertoire holds some 15,000 clones, with approximately 80% as singletons. Study results and limitations: Some patients had graft-donor T cell macrochimerism. In their allografts, the ratios of graft-versus-host to host-versus-graft T cell clones were high. Detection of GvH clones occurred in recipient marrow, and some had their first appearance in ileum or blood.

The sequence derives from a human patient who received an intestinal transplant, so some T cells may come from the graft donor. The input for sequencing was ileum tissue, taken 95 to 110 days after intestinal transplant.

Written as DNA, the CDR3 is TGTGCCTGGAGTCGACAGGGGGTCACAGATACGCAGTATTTT. It codes for CAWSRQGVTDTQYF. This chain connects TRBV30 to TRBJ2-3, with 9 bases that match TRBD1. This CDR3 spans 14 amino acids. After removal of 2 bases from V and 2 bases from J, the junction contained 2 bases not matched to a gene. Germline values: CDR1 GTSNPN, CDR2 SVGIG (reference sequence).